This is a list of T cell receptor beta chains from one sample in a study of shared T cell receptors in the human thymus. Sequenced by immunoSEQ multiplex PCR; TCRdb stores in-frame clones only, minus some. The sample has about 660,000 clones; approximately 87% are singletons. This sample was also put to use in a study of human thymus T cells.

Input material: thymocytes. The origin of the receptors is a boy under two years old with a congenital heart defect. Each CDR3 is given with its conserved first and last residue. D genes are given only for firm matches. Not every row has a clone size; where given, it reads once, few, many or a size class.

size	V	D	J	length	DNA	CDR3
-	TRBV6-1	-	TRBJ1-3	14	TGTGCCAGCATGAGACAGCACTCTGGAAACACCATATATTTT	CASMRQHSGNTIYF
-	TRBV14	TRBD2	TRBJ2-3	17	TGTGCCAGCAGCCAAGATCGGGCTAGCGGGAGGGCCGGCCCCTGGTATTTT	CASSQDRASGRAGPWYF
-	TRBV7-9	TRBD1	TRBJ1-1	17	TGTGCCAGCAGCGCGTCTGCAGGGGGCCAGAGAAACACTGAAGCTTTCTTT	CASSASAGGQRNTEAFF
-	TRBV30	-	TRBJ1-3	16	TGTGCCTGGAGTGTGTCAGGGGCTCCCGATGGAAACACCATATATTTT	CAWSVSGAPDGNTIYF
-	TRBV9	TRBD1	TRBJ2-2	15	TGTGCCAGCACCCGCCGGGACAGGGGGTCAGGGGAGCTGTTTTTT	CASTRRDRGSGELFF
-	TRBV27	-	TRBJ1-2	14	TGTGCCAGCAGTTTAGGCAGGGGAGTCTATGGCTACACCTTC	CASSLGRGVYGYTF
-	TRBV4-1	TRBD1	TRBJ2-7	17	TGCGCCAGCAGCCTGACAGTACCGGGACAGGCCTACTACGAGCAGTACTTC	CASSLTVPGQAYYEQYF
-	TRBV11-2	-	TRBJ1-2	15	TGTGCCAGCAGCTCAAGGGGCAGGGAGGTGGGGGGCTACACCTTC	CASSSRGREVGGYTF
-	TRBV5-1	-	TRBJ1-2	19	TGCGCCAGCAGCTTGGACCCGGTAACCACAGGTTCGGCTAACTATGGCTACACCTTC	CASSLDPVTTGSANYGYTF
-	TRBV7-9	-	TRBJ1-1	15	TGTGCCAGCACCCCTTCCCGGGGGATGGACACTGAAGCTTTCTTT	CASTPSRGMDTEAFF
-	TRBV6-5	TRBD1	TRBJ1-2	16	TGTGCCAGCAGTTACTTTGAGGGACAGGGAAACTATGGCTACCCCTTC	CASSYFEGQGNYGYPF
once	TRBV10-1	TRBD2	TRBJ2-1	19	TGCGCCAGCAGTGAGAGAATGCTCCTCCTAGCGGGAGGTTACAATGAGCAGTTCTTC	CASSERMLLLAGGYNEQFF
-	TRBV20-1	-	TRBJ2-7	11	TGCAGTTCCATGTTTTCCTACGAGCAGTACTTC	CSSMFSYEQYF
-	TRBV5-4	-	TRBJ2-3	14	TGTGCCAGCAGCTTTAGCGCTAGCACAGATACGCAGTATTTT	CASSFSASTDTQYF
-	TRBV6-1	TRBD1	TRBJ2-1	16	TGTGCCAGCAGTGAAACGACAGGGGATTGGGACAATGAGCAGTTCTTC	CASSETTGDWDNEQFF
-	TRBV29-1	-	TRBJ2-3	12	TGCAGCGTTGCGCGGGGCACAGATACGCAGTATTTT	CSVARGTDTQYF
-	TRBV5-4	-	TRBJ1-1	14	TGTGCCAGCAGCTTGGAGTGGGAGGACACTGAAGCTTTCTTT	CASSLEWEDTEAFF
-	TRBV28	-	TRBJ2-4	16	TGTGCCAGCAGTTCCACTGGGCGGGGGCCCTCAAACATTCAGTACTTC	CASSSTGRGPSNIQYF
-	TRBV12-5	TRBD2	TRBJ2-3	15	TGTGCTAGTGGTTTGTTGCTAGCGGGATCAGATACGCAGTATTTT	CASGLLLAGSDTQYF
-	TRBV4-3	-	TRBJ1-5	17	TGCGCCAGCAGCCAAGATTGGAAGCAGGGCAACAATCAGCCCCAGCATTTT	CASSQDWKQGNNQPQHF
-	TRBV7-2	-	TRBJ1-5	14	TGTGCCAGCAGCTTAGGTGGGGGGAATCAGCCCCAGCATTTT	CASSLGGGNQPQHF
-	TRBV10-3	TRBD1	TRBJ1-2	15	TGTGCCATCAGTGAAGGACGAGGGGGCAACTATGGCTACACCTTC	CAISEGRGGNYGYTF
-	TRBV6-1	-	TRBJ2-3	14	TGTGCCAGCACTAAGGACACCTACACAGATACGCAGTATTTT	CASTKDTYTDTQYF
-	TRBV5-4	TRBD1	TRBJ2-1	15	TGTGCCAGCAGCTTCGCCTACGACAGGGTGGGTGAGCAGTTCTTC	CASSFAYDRVGEQFF
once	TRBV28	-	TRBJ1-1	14	TGTGCCAGCAGATACAGGGATATGTACACTGAAGCTTTCTTT	CASRYRDMYTEAFF
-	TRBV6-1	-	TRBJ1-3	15	TGTGCCAGCAGTGAACCAAGGGGCACTGGAAACACCATATATTTT	CASSEPRGTGNTIYF
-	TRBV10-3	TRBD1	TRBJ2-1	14	TGTGCCATCAGTGTTGGACAGGGCTACAATGAGCAGTTCTTC	CAISVGQGYNEQFF
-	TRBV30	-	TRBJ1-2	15	TGTGCCTGGAGTGCCACAGGAATCGAAGTCTATGGCTACACCTTC	CAWSATGIEVYGYTF
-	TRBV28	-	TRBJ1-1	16	TGTGCCATCAGTGACCACTGGGGGGAGGTGGCGACTGAAGCTTTCTTT	CAISDHWGEVATEAFF
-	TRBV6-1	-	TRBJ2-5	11	TGTGCCAGCCCGCAGGGAGAGACCCAGTACTTC	CASPQGETQYF
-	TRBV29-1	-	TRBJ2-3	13	TGCAGCGTGTCCCGGGAGAGCACAGATACGCAGTATTTT	CSVSRESTDTQYF
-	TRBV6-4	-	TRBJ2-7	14	TGTGCCAGCTTCCCTAAAAGCCCAAACTACGAGCAGTACTTC	CASFPKSPNYEQYF
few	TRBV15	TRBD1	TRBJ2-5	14	TGTGCCACCAGCAGTCTGGGACAGCAAGAGACCCAGTACTTC	CATSSLGQQETQYF
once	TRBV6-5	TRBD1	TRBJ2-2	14	TGTGCCAGCAGTAAGGACAGGGGTTTCGGGGAGCTGTTTTTT	CASSKDRGFGELFF
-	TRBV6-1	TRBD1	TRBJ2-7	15	TGTGCCAGCAGTGAAGTTGGTGACAGGGACTACGAGCAGTACTTC	CASSEVGDRDYEQYF
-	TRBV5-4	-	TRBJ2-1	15	TGTGCCAGCAGCTCGCGGTTCAGGGAAAACAATGAGCAGTTCTTC	CASSSRFRENNEQFF
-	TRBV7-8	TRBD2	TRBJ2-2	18	TGTGCCAGCAGCTTATGGGCAGAACTAGCGGTGAACACCGGGGAGCTGTTTTTT	CASSLWAELAVNTGELFF
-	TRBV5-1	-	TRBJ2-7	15	TGCGCCAGCAGCCCGTGGGCAGGGAAAGCCTACGAGCAGTACTTC	CASSPWAGKAYEQYF
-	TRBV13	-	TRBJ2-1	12	TGTGCCAGCAGCTTACTAGGCGATGAGCAGTTCTTC	CASSLLGDEQFF
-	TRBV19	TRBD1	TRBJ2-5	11	TGTGCCAGCCAGGGGGTGGGGACCCAGTACTTC	CASQGVGTQYF
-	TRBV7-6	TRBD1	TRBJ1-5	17	TGTGCCAGCAGCTTAGAGGCAGGGGGGCGCAGCAATCAGCCCCAGCATTTT	CASSLEAGGRSNQPQHF
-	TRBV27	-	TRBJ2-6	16	TGTGCCAGCGGACGGACAGAGCTCTCTGGGGCCAACGTCCTGACTTTC	CASGRTELSGANVLTF
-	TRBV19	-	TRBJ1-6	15	TGTGCCAGTAGTACTCCAGGTGATGGTAATTCACCCCTCCACTTT	CASSTPGDGNSPLHF
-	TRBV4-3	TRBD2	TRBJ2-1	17	TGCGCCAGCAGCCAAGCGATCGCTAGCGGGAGGAACAATGAGCAGTTCTTC	CASSQAIASGRNNEQFF
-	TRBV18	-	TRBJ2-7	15	TGTGCCAGCTCACTGGGGGCCGGGTTCCCCTACGAGCAGTACTTC	CASSLGAGFPYEQYF
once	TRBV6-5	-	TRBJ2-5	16	TGTGCCAGCAGTTACTGGAGGCAAGGTCCGGAAGGGACCCAGTACTTC	CASSYWRQGPEGTQYF
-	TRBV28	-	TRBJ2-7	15	TGTGCCAGCAGTTTAACCCAAACAAGCTCCTACGAGCAGTACTTC	CASSLTQTSSYEQYF
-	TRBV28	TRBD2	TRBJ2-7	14	TGTGCCAGCAGGGGACTAGCGGGAGTGAACGAGCAGTACTTC	CASRGLAGVNEQYF